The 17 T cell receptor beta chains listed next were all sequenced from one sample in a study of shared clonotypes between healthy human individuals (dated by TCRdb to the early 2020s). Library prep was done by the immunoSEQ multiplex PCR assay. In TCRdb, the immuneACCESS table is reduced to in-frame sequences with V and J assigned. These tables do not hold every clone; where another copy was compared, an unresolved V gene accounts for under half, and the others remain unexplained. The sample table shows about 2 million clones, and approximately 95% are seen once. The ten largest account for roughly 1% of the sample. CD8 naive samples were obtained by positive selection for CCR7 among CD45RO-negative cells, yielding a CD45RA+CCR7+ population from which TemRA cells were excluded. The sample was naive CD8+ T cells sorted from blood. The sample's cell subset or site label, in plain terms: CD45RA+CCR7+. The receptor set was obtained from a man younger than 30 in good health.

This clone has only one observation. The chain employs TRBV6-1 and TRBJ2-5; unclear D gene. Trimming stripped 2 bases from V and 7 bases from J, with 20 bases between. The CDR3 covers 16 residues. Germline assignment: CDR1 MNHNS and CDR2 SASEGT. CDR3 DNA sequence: TGTGCCAGCAGTGAAAGTGAGACGGCTAAAGAAGGGACCCAGTACTTC. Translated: CASSESETAKEGTQYF.

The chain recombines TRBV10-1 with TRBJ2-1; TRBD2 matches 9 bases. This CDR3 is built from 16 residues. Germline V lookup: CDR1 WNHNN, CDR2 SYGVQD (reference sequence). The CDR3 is CALPGDSGRFYNEQFF. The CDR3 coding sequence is TGCGCACTCCCAGGGGATAGCGGGAGATTCTACAATGAGCAGTTCTTC.

As DNA, the CDR3 is TGTGCCAGCTCACCAGGGGCGGGCACCGGGGAGCTGTTTTTT. Its translation is CASSPGAGTGELFF. The V gene is TRBV6-5, the J gene TRBJ2-2, with D maybe TRBD1 (6 bases). Trimming stripped 8 bases from V and 4 bases from J, with 14 bases between. Germline V gene sequence: CDR1 MNHEY, CDR2 SVGAGI. The length of the CDR3 is 14 residues.

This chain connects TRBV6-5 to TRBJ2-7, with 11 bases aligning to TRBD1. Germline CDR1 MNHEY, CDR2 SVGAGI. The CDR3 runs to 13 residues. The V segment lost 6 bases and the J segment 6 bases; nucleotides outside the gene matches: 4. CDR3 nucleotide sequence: TGTGCCAGCAGCCGGGGGACAGGGGGCGAGCAGTACTTC. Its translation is CASSRGTGGEQYF.

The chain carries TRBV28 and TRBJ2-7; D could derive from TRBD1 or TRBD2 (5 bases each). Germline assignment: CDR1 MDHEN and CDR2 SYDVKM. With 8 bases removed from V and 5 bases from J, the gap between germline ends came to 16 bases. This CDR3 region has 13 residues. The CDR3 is CASGDAYRDEQYF. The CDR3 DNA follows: TGTGCCAGCGGGGACGCATACCGCGACGAGCAGTACTTC.

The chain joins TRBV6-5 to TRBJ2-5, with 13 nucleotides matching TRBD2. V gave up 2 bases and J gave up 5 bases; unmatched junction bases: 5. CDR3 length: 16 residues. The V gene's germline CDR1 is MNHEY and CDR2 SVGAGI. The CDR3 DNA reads TGTGCCAGCAGTTACGGGACTAGCGGGAAATTTGAGACCCAGTACTTC. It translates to CASSYGTSGKFETQYF.

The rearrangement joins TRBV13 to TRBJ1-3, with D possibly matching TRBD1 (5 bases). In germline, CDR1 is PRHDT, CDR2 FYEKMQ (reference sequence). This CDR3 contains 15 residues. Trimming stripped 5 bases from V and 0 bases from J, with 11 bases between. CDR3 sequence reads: CASSPGPLSGNTIYF. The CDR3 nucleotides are TGTGCCAGCAGCCCGGGACCCCTCTCTGGAAACACCATATATTTT.

CDR3 nucleotide sequence: TGTGCCAGCAGCTCCGGACCGACGGACGAGCAGTACTTC. Protein: CASSSGPTDEQYF. The rearrangement links TRBV7-9 to TRBJ2-7; no clear D. Germline CDR1 SEHNR, CDR2 FQNEAQ (reference sequence). CDR3 length equals 13 residues. V lost 4 bases and J 5 bases, leaving 12 bases between the germline ends.

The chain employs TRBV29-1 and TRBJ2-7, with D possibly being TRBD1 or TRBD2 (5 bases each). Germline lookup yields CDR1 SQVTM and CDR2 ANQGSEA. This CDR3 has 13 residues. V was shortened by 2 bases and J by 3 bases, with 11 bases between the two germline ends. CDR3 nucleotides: TGCAGCGTTGAACAGGCAGGGAGCTACGAGCAGTACTTC. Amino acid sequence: CSVEQAGSYEQYF.

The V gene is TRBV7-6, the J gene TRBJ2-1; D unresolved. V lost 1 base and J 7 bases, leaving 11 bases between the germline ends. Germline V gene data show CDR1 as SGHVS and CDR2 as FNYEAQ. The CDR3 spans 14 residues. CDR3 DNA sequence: TGTGCCAGCAGCTTAGATCCCCCAGGTAATGAGCAGTTCTTC. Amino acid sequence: CASSLDPPGNEQFF.

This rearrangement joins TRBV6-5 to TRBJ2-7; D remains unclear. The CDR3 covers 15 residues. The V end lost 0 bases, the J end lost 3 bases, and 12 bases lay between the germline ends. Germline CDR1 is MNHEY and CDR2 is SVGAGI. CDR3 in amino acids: CASSYSLGWGYEQYF. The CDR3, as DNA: TGTGCCAGCAGTTACTCTCTGGGTTGGGGCTACGAGCAGTACTTC.

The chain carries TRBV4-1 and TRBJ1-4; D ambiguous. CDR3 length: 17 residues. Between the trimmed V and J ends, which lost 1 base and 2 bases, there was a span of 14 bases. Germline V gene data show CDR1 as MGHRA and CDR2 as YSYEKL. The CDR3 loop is CASSQVLSGLTNEKLFF. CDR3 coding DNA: TGCGCCAGCAGCCAAGTACTGTCAGGTCTCACTAATGAAAAACTGTTTTTT.

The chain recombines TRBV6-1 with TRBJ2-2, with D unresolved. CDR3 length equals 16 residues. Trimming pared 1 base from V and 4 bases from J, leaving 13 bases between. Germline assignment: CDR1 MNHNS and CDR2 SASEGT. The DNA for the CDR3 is TGTGCCAGCAGTGAAGGGACGCAATTGGGCACCGGGGAGCTGTTTTTT. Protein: CASSEGTQLGTGELFF.

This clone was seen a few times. CDR3 region: CASSSTDRVPSPGYTF. CDR3 in DNA: TGTGCCAGCAGCTCCACAGACAGGGTCCCTTCCCCCGGCTACACCTTC. J is TRBJ1-2 and V is TRBV7-9; TRBD1 agrees at 7 bases. Germline values: CDR1 SEHNR, CDR2 FQNEAQ (reference sequence). The CDR3 length is 16 residues. J was trimmed by 8 bases and V by 4 bases; bases with no gene match: 16.

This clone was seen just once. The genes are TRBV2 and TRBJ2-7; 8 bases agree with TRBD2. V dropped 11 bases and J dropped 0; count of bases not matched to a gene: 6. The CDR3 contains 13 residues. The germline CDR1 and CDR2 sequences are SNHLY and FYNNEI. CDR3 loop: CAFHGGGSYEQYF. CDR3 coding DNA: TGTGCCTTCCACGGGGGGGGCTCCTACGAGCAGTACTTC.

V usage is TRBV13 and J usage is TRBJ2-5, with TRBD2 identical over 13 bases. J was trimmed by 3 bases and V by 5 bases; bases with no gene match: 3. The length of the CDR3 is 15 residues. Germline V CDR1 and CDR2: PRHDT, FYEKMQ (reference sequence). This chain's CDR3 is CASSATSGRKETQYF. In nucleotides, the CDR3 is TGTGCCAGCAGCGCGACTAGCGGGAGGAAAGAGACCCAGTACTTC.

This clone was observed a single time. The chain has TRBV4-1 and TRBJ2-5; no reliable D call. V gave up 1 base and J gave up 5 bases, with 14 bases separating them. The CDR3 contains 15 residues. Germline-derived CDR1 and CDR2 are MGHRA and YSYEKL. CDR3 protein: CASSQVQYRDETQYF. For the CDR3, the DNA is TGCGCCAGCAGCCAAGTACAGTATAGGGATGAGACCCAGTACTTC.